The present T cell receptor (beta chain) was sequenced within a study of T-cell reconstitution after alpha-beta-depleted transplantation in children. Preparing the TCRbeta library involved the use of unique molecular identifiers. In TCRdb, the PCR reads were re-called with MiXCR into one record per CDR3 protein. The top ten clones hold 30% to 40% of a sample with fewer than 750,000 distinct CDR3 sequences, over 25% of them seen once. This TCR derives from a boy under two years old with Wiskott-Aldrich syndrome, due to receive a stem cell transplant. The sample was PBMCs, taken before TCRalphabeta/CD19-depleted stem cell transplant.

The CDR3 DNA reads TGTGCCAGCAGGGTCGGACAGGGAGGCCCCTACGAGCAGTACTTC. Protein product: CASRVGQGGPYEQYF. V usage is TRBV12-3 or TRBV12-4 and J usage is TRBJ2-7, with TRBD1 matching over 8 bases. The CDR3 is made up of 15 amino acids. The V segment lost 6 bases and the J segment 2 bases; nucleotides outside the gene matches: 9.